The TCR beta chain described here comes from a study of T cell repertoires in cytomegalovirus infection. TCRdb re-called the reads with MiXCR, one entry per CDR3 protein. This table holds around 300,000 distinct CDR3 sequences, roughly 23% found once. Germline V gene sequence: CDR1 MNHEY, CDR2 SVGAGI. The CDR3 totals 17 residues. Trimming pared 4 bases from V and 1 base from J, leaving 18 bases between. The J gene is TRBJ2-3, the V gene TRBV6-5; D unresolved. The sample taken for sequencing was PBMCs. The clonotype was recovered from a human donor in good health (CMV status not recorded). Some clones in this sample may be carry-over from other donors' samples. CDR3 bases: TGTGCCAGCAGTTCCACGATTTTAGTGGACGGCACAGATACGCAGTATTTT. It encodes CASSSTILVDGTDTQYF.